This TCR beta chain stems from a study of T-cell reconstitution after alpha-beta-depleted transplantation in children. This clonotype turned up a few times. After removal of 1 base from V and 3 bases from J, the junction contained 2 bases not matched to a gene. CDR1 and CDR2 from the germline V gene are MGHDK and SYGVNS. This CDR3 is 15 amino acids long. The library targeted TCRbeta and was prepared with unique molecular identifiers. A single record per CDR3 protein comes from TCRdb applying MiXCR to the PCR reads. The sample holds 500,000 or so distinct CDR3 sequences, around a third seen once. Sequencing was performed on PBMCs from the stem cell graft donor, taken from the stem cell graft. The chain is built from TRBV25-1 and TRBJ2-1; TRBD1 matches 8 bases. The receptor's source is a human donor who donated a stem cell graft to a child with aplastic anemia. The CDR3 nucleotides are TGTGCCAGCAGTGAATCAACAGGGGGCTACAATGAGCAGTTCTTC. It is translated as CASSESTGGYNEQFF.